The entry that follows covers one T cell receptor beta chain sequence. The antigen is undetermined. These data come from a study of pediatric ulcerative colitis. The CDR3 consists of 16 residues. The germline V gene encodes CDR1 SGHRS and CDR2 YFSETQ. The ends were cut back, 0 bases at V and 3 bases at J, with 13 bases in the middle. The protocol was immunoSEQ multiplex PCR, while the TCRdb copy is restricted to in-frame clones and leaves out a portion. The repertoire holds 55,000 to 65,000 clones, with 77% as singletons. Overall study results and limits: Blood-rectal clonal overlap within each person was significantly higher in ulcerative colitis patients than controls.

Sequencing was performed on blood. The chain is built from TRBV5-1 and TRBJ1-5; D unclear. This TCR derives from a boy aged 5-17 years with moderate ulcerative colitis. CDR3 DNA sequence: TGCGCCAGCAGCTTGGGGGAGCACGGTGACAATCAGCCCCAGCATTTT. Translation: CASSLGEHGDNQPQHF.